Following are 20 T cell receptor beta chains from one sample sequenced in a study of CD8+ T cells in alopecia areata. Sequencing relied on a cDNA template that was reverse transcribed from extracted RNA. Repertoires were generated with immunoSEQ multiplex PCR, while TCRdb's copy carries only in-frame clones and drops some. The sample shows 200,000 to 250,000 clones, around 62% of them seen only once. Source: CD4+ T cells sorted from blood, taken at week 0. These receptors all come from a human donor with alopecia areata.

The chain combines TRBV5-1 with TRBJ2-7, with D unresolved. Germline CDR1 reads SGHRS; CDR2 reads YFSETQ. CDR3 size: 13 residues. The germline V and J ends were trimmed by 1 base and 1 base, with 6 bases remaining between them. The CDR3 DNA sequence: TGCGCCAGCAGCTTGACCCGGTCCTACGAGCAGTACTTC. It specifies CASSLTRSYEQYF.

The chain couples TRBV30 to TRBJ1-4; 7 nucleotides agree with TRBD1. V trimming: 2 bases; J trimming: 5 bases; junction bases outside the gene matches: 8. Per the germline V gene, CDR1 is GTSNPN and CDR2 is SVGIG (reference sequence). The CDR3 runs 15 residues. The DNA of the CDR3 is TGTGCCTGGAGTCCCGGGACAGTCGTGAATGAAAAACTGTTTTTT. Amino acid sequence: CAWSPGTVVNEKLFF.

This chain links TRBV30 with TRBJ2-7; D ambiguous. CDR3 length: 14 residues. V was shortened by 2 bases and J by 4 bases, with 15 bases between the two germline ends. From germline, CDR1 is GTSNPN and CDR2 SVGIG (reference sequence). CDR3 in amino acids: CAWSPSPPNYEQYF. For the CDR3, the DNA is TGTGCCTGGAGTCCCTCCCCCCCTAATTACGAGCAGTACTTC.

Here the CDR3 reads CALGGALWEQYF. DNA for the CDR3: TGTGCCCTAGGCGGGGCCCTCTGGGAGCAGTACTTC. The chain has TRBV30 and TRBJ2-7; possibly TRBD2 for D (6 bases). This CDR3 is 12 amino acids long. V lost 8 bases, J lost 7 bases, and 18 bases lay in between. CDR1 is GTSNPN, CDR2 SVGIG, per germline (reference sequence).

The J gene is TRBJ1-6, the V gene TRBV30; D may be TRBD1 (5 bases). V lost 4 bases and J 7 bases, leaving 14 bases between the germline ends. The CDR3 extends over 14 amino acids. Germline V gene data show CDR1 as GTSNPN and CDR2 as SVGIG (reference sequence). This CDR3 reads CAWNTRVGNSPLHF. The CDR3 nucleotides are TGTGCCTGGAATACCAGGGTAGGGAATTCACCCCTCCACTTT. Combining the CDR3 with reference TRBV30 and TRBJ1-6 gives the whole variable domain SQTIHQWPATLVQPVGSPLSLECTVEGTSNPNLYWYRQAAGRGLQLLFYSVGIGQISSEVPQNLSASRPQDRQFILSSKKLLLSDSGFYLCAWNTRVGNSPLHFGNGTRLTVT.

This chain links TRBV9 with TRBJ1-2; possible D gene TRBD1, 6 bases. Deletions cut 0 bases from V and 4 bases from J, with 13 bases between. Germline CDR1 and CDR2: SGDLS and YYNGEE. The CDR3 has 15 residues. The CDR3 DNA follows: TGTGCCAGCAGCGTAGTTCGGGGACAAGGCTATGGCTACACCTTC. Its translation: CASSVVRGQGYGYTF.

This chain joins TRBV7-3 and TRBJ2-6; possible D gene TRBD1, 6 bases. Trimming took 5 bases from V and 3 from J, leaving 14 bases between them. The CDR3 is made up of 16 amino acids. The V gene's germline CDR1 is SGHTA and CDR2 FQGTGA. CDR3 sequence reads: CASSPRGGGGANVLTF. CDR3 nucleotides: TGTGCCAGCAGCCCTCGAGGGGGTGGTGGGGCCAACGTCCTGACTTTC.

This clone was picked up a small number of times. The V call is TRBV29-1, the J call TRBJ2-2; tentative D call: TRBD1 (5 bases). The CDR3 totals 15 residues. The V gene lost 6 bases and the J gene lost 0 bases, with 14 bases spanning the gap. Germline V gives CDR1 SQVTM, CDR2 ANQGSEA. CDR3 loop: CSVQGTRANTGELFF. In nucleotides, the CDR3 is TGCAGCGTGCAGGGAACTCGGGCGAACACCGGGGAGCTGTTTTTT.

In its sample, this clone was seen a few times. The sample contains more than one DNA sequence encoding this CDR3. V is TRBV6-4 and J is TRBJ1-2; possibly TRBD1 for D (5 bases). Germline V lookup: CDR1 MRHNA, CDR2 SNTAGT. V was trimmed by 9 bases and J by 4 bases, leaving 18 bases between them. CDR3 size: 14 residues. The CDR3 bases are TGTGCCAGTTCGGAGGACAATCCTCCCTATGGCTACACCTTC. It yields the protein CASSEDNPPYGYTF.

This rearrangement joins TRBV29-1 to TRBJ1-6; D gene unclear. The V end was cut by 4 bases, the J end by 7 bases, with 11 bases between. The CDR3 spans 13 residues. Germline V gives CDR1 SQVTM, CDR2 ANQGSEA. In nucleotides, the CDR3 is TGCAGCGTTGGGAAAGATCTCAATTCACCCCTCCACTTT. Its translation: CSVGKDLNSPLHF.

The chain recombines TRBV30 with TRBJ1-6, with a possible D match to TRBD1 (6 bases). Between the trimmed V and J ends, which lost 0 bases and 10 bases, there was a span of 10 bases. The CDR3 extends over 13 amino acids. Germline-derived CDR1 and CDR2 are GTSNPN and SVGIG (reference sequence). The CDR3 sequence: CAWSVAGVSPLHF. CDR3 nucleotides: TGTGCCTGGAGTGTCGCAGGGGTCTCACCCCTCCACTTT.

The chain recombines TRBV29-1 with TRBJ1-2; maybe TRBD1 (5 bases). This CDR3 has 14 residues. The V gene lost 7 bases and the J gene lost 2 bases, with 17 bases spanning the gap. The V gene's germline CDR1 is SQVTM and CDR2 ANQGSEA. The CDR3: CSAVGERGNYGYTF. CDR3 DNA: TGCAGCGCCGTGGGGGAGAGAGGCAACTATGGCTACACCTTC.

This clone was counted only a few times. The rearrangement links TRBV30 to TRBJ1-5, with unresolved D. The CDR3 spans 13 residues. The germline V gene has CDR1 GTSNPN and CDR2 SVGIG (reference sequence). The V and J ends lost 2 bases and 7 bases respectively, with 12 bases between them. The CDR3 DNA reads as TGTGCCTGGAGTAAGGGAGAGGGACAGCCCCAGCATTTT. Protein: CAWSKGEGQPQHF.

This sequence joins TRBV29-1 and TRBJ1-2, with 9 bases that match TRBD1. This CDR3 is built from 18 residues. CDR1 SQVTM and CDR2 ANQGSEA come from the germline V gene. With 4 bases clipped from V and 7 bases from J, the junction kept 22 bases outside the gene matches. The CDR3 DNA is TGCAGCGTTGTGGGGACATCGACGGACTGGACAGGGGAGGGTGGCTACACCTTC. Encoded protein: CSVVGTSTDWTGEGGYTF.

J is TRBJ2-2 and V is TRBV27; D is undetermined. The CDR3 contains 15 residues. CDR1 and CDR2 (germline): MNHEY, SMNVEV (reference sequence). Trimming took off 5 bases at V and 6 bases at J, with 16 bases between the two ends. The CDR3 nucleotides are TGTGCCAGCAGTCCCGGACGGACGAGACCCGGGGAGCTGTTTTTT. Protein sequence: CASSPGRTRPGELFF.

The chain has TRBV30 and TRBJ1-1; D is ambiguous. Trimming stripped 0 bases from V and 0 bases from J, with 5 bases between. Per germline, CDR1 GTSNPN and CDR2 SVGIG (reference sequence). CDR3 size: 13 residues. CDR3 amino acids: CAWSVNLNTEAFF. CDR3 coding DNA: TGTGCCTGGAGTGTCAACCTGAACACTGAAGCTTTCTTT.

CDR3 nucleotides: TGTGCCAGCAGCTTTGGCGGCTCGGGAGTAAATTCACCCCTCCACTTT. Protein: CASSFGGSGVNSPLHF. This sequence joins TRBV7-2 and TRBJ1-6; D is uncertain. CDR1 SGHTA and CDR2 FQGNSA come from the germline V gene. The CDR3 consists of 16 residues. V lost 3 bases and J 7 bases, leaving 16 bases between the germline ends. Based on the CDR3 plus reference TRBV7-2 and TRBJ1-6, the full variable domain is GAGVSQSPSNKVTEKGKDVELRCDPISGHTALYWYRQSLGQGLEFLIYFQGNSAPDKSGLPSDRFSAERTGGSVSTLTIQRTQQEDSAVYLCASSFGGSGVNSPLHFGNGTRLTVT.

The genes are TRBV4-1 and TRBJ2-6; D perhaps matches TRBD1 (5 bases). There are 15 residues in the CDR3. Germline-derived CDR1 and CDR2 are MGHRA and YSYEKL. Trimming took 3 bases from V and 1 from J, leaving 7 bases between them. This CDR3 is CASSQGQSGANVLTF. The CDR3 bases are TGCGCCAGCAGCCAGGGGCAGTCTGGGGCCAACGTCCTGACTTTC.

This chain links TRBV28 with TRBJ1-1, with TRBD1 as a possible D gene (6 bases). Germline CDR1 is MDHEN and CDR2 is SYDVKM. This CDR3 has 15 residues. V lost 5 bases, J lost 4 bases, and 17 bases lay in between. DNA of the CDR3: TGTGCCAGCAGTCTCCCTTCGGGACATTCCACTGAAGCTTTCTTT. It is translated as CASSLPSGHSTEAFF.

The J gene is TRBJ1-1, the V gene TRBV5-6; D is uncertain. The CDR3 extends over 15 amino acids. Germline V lookup: CDR1 SGHDT, CDR2 YYEEEE. V lost 3 bases and J 0 bases, leaving 12 bases between the germline ends. CDR3 bases: TGTGCCAGCAGCTGGCTCGGGAGATTGAACACTGAAGCTTTCTTT. Protein product: CASSWLGRLNTEAFF.